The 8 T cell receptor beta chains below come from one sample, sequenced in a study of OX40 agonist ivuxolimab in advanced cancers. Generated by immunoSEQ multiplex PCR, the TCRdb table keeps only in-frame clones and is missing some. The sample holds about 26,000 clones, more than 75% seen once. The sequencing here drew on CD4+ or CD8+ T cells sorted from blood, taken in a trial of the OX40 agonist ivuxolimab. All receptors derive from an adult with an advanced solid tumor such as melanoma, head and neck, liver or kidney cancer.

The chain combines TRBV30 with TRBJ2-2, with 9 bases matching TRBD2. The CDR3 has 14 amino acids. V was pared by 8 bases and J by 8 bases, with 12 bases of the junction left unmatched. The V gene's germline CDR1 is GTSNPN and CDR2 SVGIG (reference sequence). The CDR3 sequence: CAVNGVAGAGELFF. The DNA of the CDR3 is TGTGCCGTAAATGGGGTAGCGGGGGCTGGGGAGCTGTTTTTT.

This CDR3 is CASSLNTEAFF. The DNA of the CDR3 is TGTGCCAGCAGCTTGAACACTGAAGCTTTCTTT. J is TRBJ1-1 and V is TRBV5-4; D gene unclear. Germline-derived CDR1 and CDR2 are SGHNT and YYREEE (reference sequence). The length of the CDR3 is 11 residues. The germline V and J ends were trimmed by 1 base and 2 bases, with 0 bases remaining between them.

For the CDR3, the DNA is TGTGCCACCAGCAGGACTGTGGGGATTTCCTACGAGCAGTACTTC. It specifies CATSRTVGISYEQYF. The chain employs TRBV15 and TRBJ2-7; no firm D call. This CDR3 has 15 residues. V was shortened by 3 bases and J by 1 base, with 13 bases between the two germline ends. CDR1 is LNHNV, CDR2 YYDKDF, per germline (reference sequence).

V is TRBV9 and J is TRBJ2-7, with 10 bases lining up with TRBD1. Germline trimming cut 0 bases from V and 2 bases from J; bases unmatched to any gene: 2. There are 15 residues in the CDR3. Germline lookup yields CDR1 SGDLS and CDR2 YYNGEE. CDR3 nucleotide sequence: TGTGCCAGCAGCGTAGTTGACAGGGGGCCCTACGAGCAGTACTTC. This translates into CASSVVDRGPYEQYF.

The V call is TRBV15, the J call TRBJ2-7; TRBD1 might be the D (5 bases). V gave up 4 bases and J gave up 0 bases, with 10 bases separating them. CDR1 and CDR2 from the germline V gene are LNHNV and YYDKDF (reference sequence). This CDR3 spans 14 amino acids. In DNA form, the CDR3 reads TGTGCCACCAGCACGACAGAAAGCTCCTACGAGCAGTACTTC. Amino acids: CATSTTESSYEQYF.

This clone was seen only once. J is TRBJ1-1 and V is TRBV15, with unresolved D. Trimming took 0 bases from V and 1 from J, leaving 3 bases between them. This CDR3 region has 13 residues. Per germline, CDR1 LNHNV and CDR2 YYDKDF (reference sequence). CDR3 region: CATSRDRNTEAFF. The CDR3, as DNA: TGTGCCACCAGCAGAGATCGGAACACTGAAGCTTTCTTT.

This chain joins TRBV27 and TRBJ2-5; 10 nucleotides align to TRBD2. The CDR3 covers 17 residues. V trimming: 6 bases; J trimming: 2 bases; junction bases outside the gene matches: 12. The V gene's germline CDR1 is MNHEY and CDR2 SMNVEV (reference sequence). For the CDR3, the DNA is TGTGCCAGCAGACCCTTTCCAGCGGGAGGGAGGCAAGAGACCCAGTACTTC. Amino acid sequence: CASRPFPAGGRQETQYF.

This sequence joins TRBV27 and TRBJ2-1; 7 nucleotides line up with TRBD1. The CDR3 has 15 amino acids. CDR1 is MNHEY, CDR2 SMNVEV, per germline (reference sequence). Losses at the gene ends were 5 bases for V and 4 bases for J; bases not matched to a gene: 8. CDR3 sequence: CASSLRDRPYNEQFF. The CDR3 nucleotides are TGTGCCAGCAGTCTCCGGGACAGACCTTACAATGAGCAGTTCTTC.